This passage covers 6 T cell receptor beta chains from one sample sequenced in a study of graft-versus-host responses after intestinal transplantation. Assay used: immunoSEQ multiplex PCR; TCRdb lists only in-frame clones, some missing. The sample has about 27,000 clones, around 76% seen once; the top ten hold roughly 0.7%. No cognate antigen is known for these TCRs. The sample was unstimulated CD4+ T cells sorted from spleen or lymph node cells, taken before intestinal transplant. These TCRs come from a human donor who received an intestinal transplant.

The rearrangement uses TRBV4-1 and TRBJ2-5; 11 bases agree with TRBD1. Germline assignment: CDR1 MGHRA and CDR2 YSYEKL. CDR3 length: 17 residues. V lost 0 bases to trimming and J lost 5 bases; unmatched junction nucleotides: 8. In DNA, the CDR3 is TGCGCCAGCAGCCAAGATAGAGGACAGGGGGCACAGGAGACCCAGTACTTC. Its translation: CASSQDRGQGAQETQYF.

This chain uses TRBV9 with TRBJ1-3, with D perhaps TRBD1 (6 bases). The CDR3 runs 16 residues. Germline lookup yields CDR1 SGDLS and CDR2 YYNGEE. V lost 0 bases, J lost 3 bases, and 13 bases lay in between. CDR3 sequence: CASSVARDIIGNTIYF. CDR3 sequence (DNA): TGTGCCAGCAGCGTAGCTAGGGACATTATTGGAAACACCATATATTTT.

The V call is TRBV6-6, the J call TRBJ1-2; unclear D gene. Trimming shortened V by 5 bases and J by 5 bases, and 12 bases separated the two germline ends. The germline CDR1 and CDR2 sequences are MNHNY and SVGAGI (reference sequence). The CDR3 runs 13 residues. Here the CDR3 reads CASSLPTEYGYTF. The CDR3 region has the DNA TGTGCCAGCAGTCTTCCCACAGAATATGGCTACACCTTC.

This chain uses TRBV6-5 with TRBJ1-5; no firm D call. V was clipped by 3 bases and J by 1 base, with 4 bases between them. The CDR3 covers 13 residues. In germline, CDR1 is MNHEY, CDR2 SVGAGI. Here the CDR3 reads CASSYSSNQPQHF. CDR3 bases: TGTGCCAGCAGTTATTCCAGCAATCAGCCCCAGCATTTT.

Only one count was recorded for this clone. The V gene is TRBV21-1, the J gene TRBJ2-3; the table calls TRBD1, which could not be checked here. TRBV21-1 is shown as a pseudogene. This CDR3 spans 14 amino acids. CDR3: CASRDRGDTDTQYF. CDR3 in DNA: TGTGCCAGCAGGGACAGGGGAGACACAGATACGCAGTATTTT.

As regards this clone: The junction departs from the called germline gene at one end, perhaps through a read error. This chain links TRBV18 with TRBJ2-3, with TRBD1 matching over 7 bases. CDR1 is KGHSH and CDR2 is LQKENI in the germline V gene. The CDR3 contains 16 residues. DNA of the CDR3: TGTGCCAGCTCCCCACTAGGGGGCCGGGGCACAGATACGCAGTATTTT. It specifies CASSPLGGRGTDTQYF.